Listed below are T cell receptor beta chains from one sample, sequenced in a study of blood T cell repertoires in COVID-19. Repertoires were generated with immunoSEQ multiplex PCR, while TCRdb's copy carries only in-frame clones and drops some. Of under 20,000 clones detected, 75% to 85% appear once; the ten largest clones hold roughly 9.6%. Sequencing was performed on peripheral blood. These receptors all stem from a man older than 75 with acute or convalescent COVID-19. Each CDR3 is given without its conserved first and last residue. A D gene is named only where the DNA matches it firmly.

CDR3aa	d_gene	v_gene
ASSFPAYGGSSYNEQF	TRBD2	TRBV7-2
ASSEQGGGSNQPQH	-	TRBV19
ASSLSGGGKIWF	TRBD2	TRBV27
ASTPGQGDFYGYT	TRBD1	TRBV5-1
ASSLDSSMNTEAF	-	TRBV7-9
ASRSAYEQY	-	TRBV19
ASSIVGQGANEQF	TRBD1	TRBV19
ASSQLTGNTEAF	-	TRBV4-3
ASSSRQGPETQY	TRBD1	TRBV5-4
ASSLPRDTEAF	-	TRBV5-4
ASRLTSGGTDTQY	TRBD2	TRBV7-3
ASSIEGANEQF	TRBD1	TRBV19
ASSEYKANTGELF	-	TRBV9
ASSLAVRETQY	-	TRBV7-2
ASSSVSSGNTIY	-	TRBV11-2
ASSATGGNQPQH	TRBD1	TRBV6-5
ASSLLGQGIQETQY	-	TRBV5-1
ASSYGTPRGTGELF	-	TRBV5-1
ASSANRANYGYT	-	TRBV18
ASSQGEGAGFGSPLH	TRBD1	TRBV3-1/TRBV3-2
ASSLSARGPQH	-	TRBV12-3/TRBV12-4
SVEDYTVDYGYT	-	TRBV29-1
ASSLLIDGLSQETQY	-	TRBV5-6
SVRTGDEQY	TRBD1	TRBV29-1
ASSLGQGRKAGELF	TRBD1	TRBV7-6
ASSDTGGQPQH	TRBD1	TRBV6-1
ASSPDSLNEKLF	-	TRBV9
ASSLIVSGGGTEAF	-	TRBV7-2
ASSDRGFYGYT	TRBD1	TRBV7-2
ASSFSVQETQY	-	TRBV7-2
ASSQGRPGQGRSQPQH	TRBD1	TRBV4-1
ASSQDGRDGYT	-	TRBV3-1/TRBV3-2
ASSLGGLAAYEQY	-	TRBV5-4
ASRGDRGTTGELF	TRBD1	TRBV2
ARRAGGHGGELF	TRBD2	TRBV6-5
ASSYLKTGNTGELF	-	TRBV6-5
ASSQNREGGYT	-	TRBV3-1/TRBV3-2
ASSKEGTPFNQPQH	-	TRBV21-1
ASSLTPSGFETQY	TRBD2	TRBV5-5
ATAKGSGDYNEQF	TRBD2	TRBV4-1
ASSLTRGQAYEQY	-	TRBV27
ASSLLAGGQGSTDTQY	-	TRBV7-2
ASRVRLAGGNEQF	TRBD2	TRBV2
ASSSRYSYEQY	-	TRBV7-6
ASSLNGGTEAF	-	TRBV12-3/TRBV12-4
ASKEFPGGTDTQY	-	TRBV7-8